The 25 T cell receptor beta chains given below trace back to one sample, sequenced in a study of technical replicates of blood from several donors. Sequenced by immunoSEQ multiplex PCR; TCRdb stores in-frame clones only, minus some. The table includes fewer than 75,000 clones, roughly 93% detected once. The sample consisted of T cells isolated from PBMCs. The receptors originated from a human donor in good health.

The gene calls are TRBV7-2 and TRBJ2-7, with 9 bases aligning to TRBD1. The CDR3 extends over 18 amino acids. Trimming took 1 base from V and 5 from J; bases not matched to a gene: 15. Per the germline V gene, CDR1 is SGHTA and CDR2 is FQGNSA. CDR3 bases: TGTGCCAGCAGCTTAGAACAGGGGGCGTTTGGCCCACCCCACGAGCAGTACTTC. It encodes CASSLEQGAFGPPHEQYF.

CDR3 sequence reads: CASSWGRSDEQFF. The CDR3 bases are TGTGCCAGCAGCTGGGGGCGGTCGGATGAGCAGTTCTTC. This chain connects TRBV11-3 to TRBJ2-1, with a tentative D call TRBD1 (6 bases). CDR3 size: 13 residues. In germline, CDR1 is SGHNT, CDR2 YENEEA. The germline V and J ends were trimmed by 4 bases and 8 bases, with 12 bases remaining between them.

The V call is TRBV28, the J call TRBJ2-7; maybe TRBD1 (6 bases). V was shortened by 7 bases and J by 3 bases, with 13 bases between the two germline ends. The CDR3 is made up of 13 amino acids. Germline CDR1 and CDR2: MDHEN and SYDVKM. DNA of the CDR3: TGTGCCAGCACCTCCGGACAGAACTACGAGCAGTACTTC. It encodes CASTSGQNYEQYF.

This clone appeared a single time. The V call is TRBV6-5, the J call TRBJ2-1, with 7 bases fitting TRBD1. This CDR3 comprises 14 residues. CDR1 is MNHEY and CDR2 is SVGAGI in the germline V gene. The V gene end was trimmed by 6 bases and the J gene end by 4 bases; junction bases not matched to a gene: 6. CDR3 bases: TGTGCCAGCAGAAAGGGGGCCGGGTACAATGAGCAGTTCTTC. The encoded protein is CASRKGAGYNEQFF.

The chain uses TRBV13 and TRBJ1-5; 9 nucleotides agree with TRBD1. The germline V gene has CDR1 PRHDT and CDR2 FYEKMQ (reference sequence). The CDR3 sequence is 15 residues long. Unmatched junction bases numbered 6, after V lost 6 bases and J lost 3 bases. CDR3 bases: TGTGCCAGCAGATCCGGGACAGGGCCCAATCAGCCCCAGCATTTT. As protein: CASRSGTGPNQPQHF.

This chain connects TRBV11-3 to TRBJ2-2; maybe TRBD1 (6 bases). The V end was cut by 5 bases, the J end by 1 base, with 14 bases between. Germline V gives CDR1 SGHNT, CDR2 YENEEA. There are 16 residues in the CDR3. The CDR3 loop is CASSLQGPLNTGELFF. The CDR3 DNA reads TGTGCCAGCAGCCTCCAGGGGCCCTTGAACACCGGGGAGCTGTTTTTT.

The CDR3: CASSSTTRRLADYEQYF. The CDR3 DNA is TGTGCCAGCAGCTCCACAACTCGGAGGCTAGCGGACTACGAGCAGTACTTC. This chain joins TRBV7-6 and TRBJ2-7; TRBD2 agrees at 7 bases. J was trimmed by 3 bases and V by 4 bases; bases with no gene match: 15. The CDR3 runs to 17 residues. Germline V lookup: CDR1 SGHVS, CDR2 FNYEAQ.

This chain connects TRBV15 to TRBJ1-2; 7 bases fit TRBD1. The CDR3 is 14 residues long. The germline V gene has CDR1 LNHNV and CDR2 YYDKDF (reference sequence). Losses at the gene ends were 0 bases for V and 8 bases for J; bases not matched to a gene: 6. This chain's CDR3 is CATSREDRAGGYTF. CDR3 DNA sequence: TGTGCCACCAGCAGAGAAGACAGGGCGGGCGGCTACACCTTC.

The chain employs TRBV14 and TRBJ2-7; TRBD2 matches at 10 bases. This CDR3 has 18 amino acids. Germline V gives CDR1 SGHDN, CDR2 FVKESK. The J segment lost 6 bases and the V segment lost 5 bases, leaving 19 bases of the junction unmatched. The CDR3 sequence: CASSLSPILAGLLVEQYF. CDR3 sequence (DNA): TGTGCCAGCAGCTTAAGCCCAATACTAGCGGGATTATTGGTCGAGCAGTACTTC.

The V call is TRBV4-1, the J call TRBJ2-1; 7 nucleotides agree with TRBD2. CDR3 length: 15 residues. Germline trimming cut 7 bases from V and 8 bases from J; bases unmatched to any gene: 14. Germline CDR1 and CDR2: MGHRA and YSYEKL. As DNA, the CDR3 is TGCGCCAGCACACCGGGACTAAGAGGGTCTGATGAGCAGTTCTTC. Translating gives CASTPGLRGSDEQFF.

This rearrangement joins TRBV9 to TRBJ2-7; D may be TRBD1 (5 bases). Trimming stripped 3 bases from V and 2 bases from J, with 12 bases between. This CDR3 is built from 14 residues. CDR1 is SGDLS and CDR2 is YYNGEE in the germline V gene. The CDR3 DNA reads as TGTGCCAGCAGCGAGGGGCACAGTACCTACGAGCAGTACTTC. Translation gives CASSEGHSTYEQYF. The full variable domain, its missing parts supplied by reference TRBV9 and TRBJ2-7, is DSGVTQTPKHLITATGQRVTLRCSPRSGDLSVYWYQQSLDQGLQFLIQYYNGEERAKGNILERFSAQQFPDLHSELNLSSLELGDSALYFCASSEGHSTYEQYFGPGTRLTVT.

This chain links TRBV27 with TRBJ2-5; TRBD2 matches 7 bases. With V trimmed by 4 bases and J by 4 bases, 6 bases remained unmatched. Germline CDR1 is MNHEY and CDR2 is SMNVEV (reference sequence). The CDR3 has 14 residues. In DNA form, the CDR3 reads TGTGCCAGCAGTTCGGCGGGAGTCTTAGAGACCCAGTACTTC. The encoded protein is CASSSAGVLETQYF.

The rearrangement joins TRBV27 to TRBJ1-1; D is possibly TRBD1 (5 bases). Germline CDR1 is MNHEY and CDR2 is SMNVEV (reference sequence). V shed 5 bases and J shed 0 bases, with 13 bases lying between them. The CDR3 consists of 15 residues. CDR3 in amino acids: CASSQRSGVNTEAFF. The DNA for the CDR3 is TGTGCCAGCAGTCAAAGATCGGGGGTGAACACTGAAGCTTTCTTT.

The chain is built from TRBV6-6 and TRBJ2-3; 10 bases agree with TRBD2. The CDR3 runs to 16 residues. In germline, CDR1 is MNHNY, CDR2 SVGAGI (reference sequence). V shed 4 bases, J shed 4 bases, and the junction held 8 bases outside the gene matches. CDR3 loop: CASSLTQRGGPDTQYF. The DNA of the CDR3 is TGTGCCAGCAGTTTGACCCAGCGGGGGGGCCCAGATACGCAGTATTTT.

V is TRBV9 and J is TRBJ2-1, with D unresolved. Germline V gene lookup returns CDR1 SGDLS and CDR2 YYNGEE. This CDR3 region has 13 residues. V was cut by 5 bases and J by 8 bases, with 14 bases left in between. CDR3 in DNA: TGTGCCAGCAGTCCTCCGATATCGGATGAGCAGTTCTTC. Translation gives CASSPPISDEQFF.

This rearrangement joins TRBV18 to TRBJ1-1; no clear D. The CDR3 totals 14 residues. Germline CDR1 KGHSH, CDR2 LQKENI. V was trimmed by 6 bases and J by 6 bases, leaving 17 bases between them. CDR3 nucleotides: TGTGCCAGCTCCCCTACTCAGTGGAGCTCTGAAGCTTTCTTT. Its protein is CASSPTQWSSEAFF.

The rearrangement links TRBV5-1 to TRBJ1-2; D may be TRBD1 (6 bases). This CDR3 has 13 amino acids. Deletions cut 4 bases from V and 8 bases from J, with 15 bases between. Germline-derived CDR1 and CDR2 are SGHRS and YFSETQ. The CDR3 sequence: CASSQDSFRGYTF. For the CDR3, the DNA is TGCGCCAGCAGCCAGGACAGCTTTAGGGGCTACACCTTC.

The chain has TRBV29-1 and TRBJ2-5; TRBD2 agrees at 9 bases. This CDR3 contains 16 residues. CDR1 and CDR2 (germline): SQVTM, ANQGSEA. With 6 bases clipped from V and 9 bases from J, the junction kept 20 bases outside the gene matches. For the CDR3, the DNA is TGCAGCGTCCCCCGGTCTCTAGCGGGACCCACGGGACCCCAGTACTTC. It encodes CSVPRSLAGPTGPQYF.

Turning to this clone: This specimen includes other DNA sequences encoding the same CDR3. This sequence joins TRBV4-1 and TRBJ2-7, with no clear D. CDR1 MGHRA and CDR2 YSYEKL come from the germline V gene. This CDR3 region has 12 residues. The V and J ends lost 1 base and 6 bases respectively, with 7 bases between them. CDR3 sequence reads: CASSQVGGEQYF. CDR3 DNA: TGCGCCAGCAGCCAAGTCGGCGGCGAGCAGTACTTC.

J is TRBJ1-2 and V is TRBV11-2, with TRBD1 matching over 9 bases. This CDR3 has 15 amino acids. V lost 5 bases to trimming and J lost 8 bases; unmatched junction nucleotides: 12. Looked up from germline, CDR1 is SGHAT and CDR2 is FQNNGV. The CDR3 loop reads CASSPPSRDRDGYTF. The DNA for the CDR3 is TGTGCCAGCAGCCCCCCCTCCCGGGACAGGGACGGCTACACCTTC.

The chain links TRBV7-5 to TRBJ2-2; the table names TRBD1, a call not compared with the DNA. TRBV7-5 is flagged as a pseudogene. This CDR3 contains 19 residues. CDR3 DNA sequence: TGTGTCAGAAGCTTAAATTCCGGGACAGGGGCCCTCCTCACCGGGGAGCTGTTTTTT. This sequence encodes CVRSLNSGTGALLTGELFF.

The genes are TRBV7-9 and TRBJ2-7; D not certain. Germline V lookup: CDR1 SEHNR, CDR2 FQNEAQ (reference sequence). Between the trimmed V and J ends, which lost 0 bases and 6 bases, there was a span of 3 bases. This CDR3 has 11 amino acids. The CDR3 sequence is CASSLAREQYF. The CDR3 bases are TGTGCCAGCAGCTTAGCTCGCGAGCAGTACTTC.

This chain connects TRBV28 to TRBJ2-1, with TRBD2 matching over 8 bases. Germline assignment: CDR1 MDHEN and CDR2 SYDVKM. V was pared by 4 bases and J by 5 bases, with 10 bases of the junction left unmatched. CDR3 size: 16 residues. The CDR3: CASSSSPGGQNNEQFF. CDR3 sequence (DNA): TGTGCCAGCAGTTCTTCCCCGGGAGGGCAGAACAATGAGCAGTTCTTC.

The V gene is TRBV2, the J gene TRBJ1-2, with D unresolved. This CDR3 spans 14 amino acids. V was cut by 6 bases and J by 7 bases, with 18 bases left in between. In germline, CDR1 is SNHLY, CDR2 FYNNEI. CDR3 DNA: TGTGCCAGCAGACAAGACGGAGCCCGGAGTGGCTACACCTTC. Protein: CASRQDGARSGYTF. The full variable domain, its missing parts supplied by reference TRBV2 and TRBJ1-2, is EPEVTQTPSHQVTQMGQEVILRCVPISNHLYFYWYRQILGQKVEFLVSFYNNEISEKSEIFDDQFSVERPDGSNFTLKIRSTKLEDSAMYFCASRQDGARSGYTFGSGTRLTVV.

In its sample, this clone was seen a few times. This chain links TRBV29-1 with TRBJ1-1; possibly TRBD1 for D (6 bases). This CDR3 has 14 amino acids. The germline V gene has CDR1 SQVTM and CDR2 ANQGSEA. Trimming left V 6 bases short and J 0 bases short, with 14 bases between. CDR3 loop: CSVRMTGLNTEAFF. The CDR3 DNA reads as TGCAGCGTACGAATGACAGGTTTGAACACTGAAGCTTTCTTT.